The 19 T cell receptor beta chains listed next were all sequenced from one sample in a study of T cell responses to AZD1222 COVID-19 vaccine (dated by TCRdb to the early 2020s). The library relied on the immunoSEQ multiplex PCR assay. TCRdb obtained this table from immuneACCESS and retained in-frame rearrangements with V and J assigned. These tables miss some clones; where compared with another copy, unresolved V genes account for less than half of the shortfall, and the remainder is unexplained. Here the sample has fewer than 150,000 clones; roughly 92% occur a single time. The ten top clones hold roughly 1% of the sample. In the paper's terms, the time point label means: baseline before first vaccination. Sequencing used peripheral blood, obtained on day 0 of AZD1222 vaccination. These receptors all come from an adult in good health.

This sequence joins TRBV3-1 (or the pseudogene TRBV3-2) and TRBJ1-1, with a tentative D call TRBD1 (5 bases). The ends were cut back, 2 bases at V and 6 bases at J, with 13 bases in the middle. The CDR3 consists of 14 residues. Germline CDR1 LGHDT, CDR2 YNNKEL (reference sequence). The CDR3 DNA follows: TGTGCCAGCAGCCAATACAGGCAGGAGGCTGAAGCTTTCTTT. Amino acids: CASSQYRQEAEAFF.

This chain uses TRBV6-5 with TRBJ2-1; 8 bases align to TRBD2. Germline V CDR1 and CDR2: MNHEY, SVGAGI. V trimming: 6 bases; J trimming: 4 bases; junction bases outside the gene matches: 8. The CDR3 has 15 amino acids. The CDR3 coding sequence is TGTGCCAGCAGAAAAGCGGGGGCCTCATACAATGAGCAGTTCTTC. It is translated as CASRKAGASYNEQFF.

This chain uses TRBV27 with TRBJ2-3, with 10 bases that match TRBD2. The CDR3 spans 16 residues. Germline values: CDR1 MNHEY, CDR2 SMNVEV (reference sequence). Germline trimming cut 2 bases from V and 6 bases from J; bases unmatched to any gene: 8. The CDR3 DNA is TGTGCCAGCAGTTTAATGGCTAGCGGGGGAGCGGATACGCAGTATTTT. Its protein product is CASSLMASGGADTQYF.

This chain connects TRBV29-1 to TRBJ1-2, with 9 bases lining up with TRBD1. Germline values: CDR1 SQVTM, CDR2 ANQGSEA. The trim removed 5 bases at V and 7 bases at J, leaving 5 bases unmatched. The length of the CDR3 is 12 residues. This chain's CDR3 is CSVRTGDVGYTF. CDR3 coding DNA: TGCAGCGTTCGGACAGGGGACGTTGGCTACACCTTC.

This chain links TRBV9 with TRBJ1-4, with D possibly TRBD1 on 5 matching bases. Germline V lookup: CDR1 SGDLS, CDR2 YYNGEE. This CDR3 has 16 residues. The V end was cut by 0 bases, the J end by 3 bases, with 12 bases between. The CDR3 here is CASSVEGLLPNEKLFF. CDR3 in DNA: TGTGCCAGCAGCGTAGAGGGGTTGTTACCTAATGAAAAACTGTTTTTT. Complete variable domain (other parts from reference TRBV9 and TRBJ1-4): DSGVTQTPKHLITATGQRVTLRCSPRSGDLSVYWYQQSLDQGLQFLIQYYNGEERAKGNILERFSAQQFPDLHSELNLSSLELGDSALYFCASSVEGLLPNEKLFFGSGTQLSVL.

This clone was found once. The chain uses TRBV7-9 and TRBJ2-3, with a weak D call TRBD2 (5 bases). Trimming left V 3 bases short and J 7 bases short, with 11 bases between. The germline gives CDR1 SEHNR, CDR2 FQNEAQ (reference sequence). This CDR3 is built from 13 residues. DNA of the CDR3: TGTGCCAGCAGCTTCCTAGCCGGGTATACGCAGTATTTT. Residues: CASSFLAGYTQYF.

A remark on this clone: Other nucleotide sequences in the sample specify the same CDR3. The chain employs TRBV3-1 (or the pseudogene TRBV3-2) and TRBJ1-3; D gene uncertain. Germline V gives CDR1 LGHDT, CDR2 YNNKEL (reference sequence). With 1 base removed from V and 4 bases from J, the gap between germline ends came to 5 bases. The CDR3 sequence is 13 residues long. The CDR3 loop reads CASSQVSGNTIYF. DNA for the CDR3: TGTGCCAGCAGCCAAGTCTCCGGAAACACCATATATTTT.

The chain links TRBV7-2 to TRBJ1-3; D is unclear. The CDR3 has 15 amino acids. CDR1 SGHTA and CDR2 FQGNSA come from the germline V gene. Trimming pared 2 bases from V and 1 base from J, leaving 9 bases between. For the CDR3, the DNA is TGTGCCAGCAGCTTAAGTAGGACTTCTGGAAACACCATATATTTT. Protein: CASSLSRTSGNTIYF.

This sequence joins TRBV19 and TRBJ2-7, with D unclear. This CDR3 contains 12 residues. Germline V lookup: CDR1 LNHDA, CDR2 SQIVND (reference sequence). Trimming removed 2 bases from V and 7 bases from J, with 9 bases in between. CDR3 residues: CASSIPLGEQYF. The CDR3 bases are TGTGCCAGTAGTATACCTCTGGGGGAGCAGTACTTC.

This rearrangement joins TRBV4-1 to TRBJ1-5; D gene ambiguous. Germline V CDR1 and CDR2: MGHRA, YSYEKL. Trimming removed 1 base at V and 4 bases at J, with 5 bases between. The CDR3 extends over 13 amino acids. The CDR3 DNA sequence: TGCGCCAGCAGCCAAGCGGGGAATCAGCCCCAGCATTTT. The encoded protein is CASSQAGNQPQHF.

The chain recombines TRBV14 with TRBJ2-7; D call uncertain. The ends were cut back, 2 bases at V and 6 bases at J, with 8 bases in the middle. Germline values: CDR1 SGHDN, CDR2 FVKESK. The CDR3 extends over 12 amino acids. The CDR3 sequence: CASSQILGEQYF. The CDR3 DNA reads as TGTGCCAGCAGCCAAATTCTAGGCGAGCAGTACTTC.

The chain joins TRBV7-8 to TRBJ1-1; D remains ambiguous. This CDR3 has 16 residues. Per germline, CDR1 SGHVS and CDR2 FQNEAQ. V shed 5 bases and J shed 1 base, with 17 bases lying between them. Here the CDR3 reads CASSTTRSTKNTEAFF. CDR3 nucleotide sequence: TGTGCCAGCAGCACTACCAGGTCCACCAAGAACACTGAAGCTTTCTTT.

The V and J genes are TRBV3-1 (or the pseudogene TRBV3-2) and TRBJ1-2; TRBD1 matches at 7 bases. CDR3 length: 16 amino acids. V lost 1 base, J lost 3 bases, and 8 bases stayed unmatched. Germline CDR1 and CDR2: LGHDT and YNNKEL (reference sequence). The CDR3: CASSQGGGRGDYGYTF. The CDR3 coding sequence is TGTGCCAGCAGCCAAGGAGGGGGCAGGGGGGACTATGGCTACACCTTC.

The chain combines TRBV6-5 with TRBJ1-1; 7 bases agree with TRBD1. Germline V gene sequence: CDR1 MNHEY, CDR2 SVGAGI. The ends lost 6 bases at V and 0 bases at J; junction bases unmatched: 7. The CDR3 is 15 amino acids. The CDR3 DNA reads as TGTGCCAGCAGGCAGAAAGGGGGCATGAACACTGAAGCTTTCTTT. Its protein is CASRQKGGMNTEAFF.

This chain links TRBV5-1 with TRBJ1-3; 8 nucleotides agree with TRBD1. After removal of 4 bases from V and 4 bases from J, the junction contained 10 bases not matched to a gene. Per the germline V gene, CDR1 is SGHRS and CDR2 is YFSETQ. There are 16 residues in the CDR3. DNA of the CDR3: TGCGCCAGCAGCGACAGCCCAGGGGGCTACGGAAACACCATATATTTT. Translated: CASSDSPGGYGNTIYF.

V is TRBV6-5 and J is TRBJ1-3, with no clear D. The germline gives CDR1 MNHEY, CDR2 SVGAGI. Trimming shortened V by 11 bases and J by 4 bases, and 18 bases separated the two germline ends. This CDR3 spans 14 amino acids. The CDR3 region has the DNA TGTGCCTCAAATGGGGTGGCGGCGGGAAACACCATATATTTT. This encodes CASNGVAAGNTIYF.

This CDR3 is CATRSLTGGRYSAQYF. The CDR3 DNA follows: TGCGCCACCCGTTCACTGACAGGGGGCCGCTATTCAGCGCAGTATTTT. This chain connects TRBV10-2 to TRBJ2-3; 10 bases align to TRBD1. Trimming cost V 10 bases and J 10 bases; bases outside gene matches: 20. The CDR3 spans 16 residues. Germline lookup yields CDR1 WSHSY and CDR2 SAAADI.

The genes are TRBV27 and TRBJ2-7, with 8 bases aligning to TRBD1. This CDR3 is 12 amino acids long. CDR1 is MNHEY, CDR2 SMNVEV, per germline (reference sequence). J lost 0 bases, V lost 11 bases, and 3 bases had no gene match. CDR3 nucleotides: TGTGCCTCCGGGACAGGCTCCTACGAGCAGTACTTC. It specifies CASGTGSYEQYF.

Details on this clone: Other DNA sequences in this specimen translate into the identical CDR3. The gene calls are TRBV5-1 and TRBJ2-7; 7 bases fit TRBD1. V lost 2 bases and J lost 2; bases outside the gene matches: 1. This CDR3 is 13 amino acids long. Germline CDR1 SGHRS, CDR2 YFSETQ. CDR3 in DNA: TGCGCCAGCAGCTTAACAGGGGCCTACGAGCAGTACTTC. The encoded protein is CASSLTGAYEQYF.